This section outlines one T cell receptor (beta chain) sequence together with its context. Its antigen is undetermined. CDR3 length: 16 residues. Looked up from germline, CDR1 is SGHNT and CDR2 is YYREEE (reference sequence). V was cut by 2 bases and J by 0 bases, with 15 bases left in between. TCRdb called the 5' RACE reads again in MiXCR, with one record for every CDR3 protein. The table lists around 140,000 distinct CDR3 sequences, 25% of them singletons, with roughly 24% in the top ten. These data belong to a study of T-cell memory formation after mild COVID-19. Study results and limitations: Second-wave clones that peaked on day 37 lacked confirmed SARS-CoV-2 specificity.

The receptor's source is an adult woman who had mild COVID-19 (a few samples of this study predate the infection). Cell type and time point are not known. The sample taken for sequencing was PBMCs or a T cell subset sorted from them (not recorded which). The chain uses TRBV5-4 and TRBJ2-7, with a possible D match to TRBD2 (5 bases). CDR3 residues: CASSFRGILDSYEQYF. The CDR3 DNA reads as TGTGCCAGCAGCTTTCGGGGAATTCTGGACTCCTACGAGCAGTACTTC.